This entry lists 7 T cell receptor beta chains sequenced from one sample in a study of beta chain features in type 1 diabetes. Expressed TCRB transcripts were sequenced, since all the RNA that had been isolated was reverse transcribed. Measured with immunoSEQ multiplex PCR; TCRdb has only the in-frame clones, and not every one. Of over 700,000 clones listed, about a sixth are singletons. Sequenced sample: naive CD4+ T cells from blood. The origin of the receptors is a woman in her late teens or twenties in good health.

This clone has just a few counts. Other nucleotide sequences from this sample produce the same CDR3. The chain links TRBV28 to TRBJ2-7; tentative D call: TRBD2 (6 bases). The CDR3 is 14 residues long. The germline gives CDR1 MDHEN, CDR2 SYDVKM. Trimming shortened V by 4 bases and J by 2 bases, and 12 bases separated the two germline ends. The CDR3 loop reads CASSSPGLAYEQYF. The CDR3 bases are TGTGCCAGCAGTTCCCCGGGACTCGCCTACGAGCAGTACTTC.

The chain uses TRBV5-1 and TRBJ2-1; the D is unclear. The CDR3 spans 13 residues. Germline values: CDR1 SGHRS, CDR2 YFSETQ. V gave up 1 base and J gave up 5 bases, with 7 bases separating them. The CDR3 DNA reads TGCGCCAGCAGCTTGACCGTGCACAATGAGCAGTTCTTC. This codes for CASSLTVHNEQFF.

The V call is TRBV28, the J call TRBJ2-7; TRBD1 aligns across 8 bases. Germline CDR1 reads MDHEN; CDR2 reads SYDVKM. This CDR3 contains 16 residues. The V segment lost 8 bases and the J segment 3 bases; nucleotides outside the gene matches: 15. The CDR3 nucleotides are TGTGCCAGCGGTCGTTCAGGGGGCGCGTTTAACTACGAGCAGTACTTC. Protein product: CASGRSGGAFNYEQYF.

Here the CDR3 DNA reads TGTGCCAGCAGTTACCGCCCCACTAGCACTGAGCAGTTCTTC. Protein: CASSYRPTSTEQFF. The chain recombines TRBV6-5 with TRBJ2-1, with D perhaps matching TRBD2 (6 bases). V lost 2 bases, J lost 9 bases, and 14 bases lay in between. Germline-derived CDR1 and CDR2 are MNHEY and SVGAGI. The CDR3 runs to 14 residues.

The chain is built from TRBV5-4 and TRBJ2-4; 10 positions agree with TRBD1. Trimming removed 4 bases from V and 15 bases from J; junction bases left unmatched: 13. The germline gives CDR1 SGHNT, CDR2 YYREEE (reference sequence). The CDR3 spans 14 residues. The CDR3 DNA reads as TGTGCCAGCAGCCACGATCCGGACAGGGGGATAGGGTACTTC. The encoded protein is CASSHDPDRGIGYF. The whole variable domain, remainder taken from reference TRBV5-4 and TRBJ2-4, is ETGVTQSPTHLIKTRGQQVTLRCSSQSGHNTVSWYQQALGQGPQFIFQYYREEENGRGNFPPRFSGLQFPNYSSELNVNALELDDSALYLCASSHDPDRGIGYFGAGTRLSVL.

This clone was counted only a few times. V is TRBV6-5 and J is TRBJ2-3, with 11 bases matching TRBD2. J lost 4 bases, V lost 2 bases, and 5 bases had no gene match. This CDR3 region has 16 residues. CDR1 MNHEY and CDR2 SVGAGI come from the germline V gene. The CDR3 bases are TGTGCCAGCAGTTACAATAGCGGGAGGGCCCCAGATACGCAGTATTTT. It is translated as CASSYNSGRAPDTQYF.

This rearrangement joins TRBV27 to TRBJ2-6, with D unresolved. The CDR3 is 14 residues long. Germline CDR1 reads MNHEY; CDR2 reads SMNVEV (reference sequence). The ends were cut back, 5 bases at V and 0 bases at J, with 5 bases in the middle. The CDR3 protein is CASSGDSGANVLTF. The CDR3 DNA sequence: TGTGCCAGCAGTGGAGACTCTGGGGCCAACGTCCTGACTTTC. The complete variable domain, with remaining parts taken from reference TRBV27 and TRBJ2-6, reads EAQVTQNPRYLITVTGKKLTVTCSQNMNHEYMSWYRQDPGLGLRQIYYSMNVEVTDKGDVPEGYKVSRKEKRNFPLILESPSPNQTSLYFCASSGDSGANVLTFGAGSRLTVL.